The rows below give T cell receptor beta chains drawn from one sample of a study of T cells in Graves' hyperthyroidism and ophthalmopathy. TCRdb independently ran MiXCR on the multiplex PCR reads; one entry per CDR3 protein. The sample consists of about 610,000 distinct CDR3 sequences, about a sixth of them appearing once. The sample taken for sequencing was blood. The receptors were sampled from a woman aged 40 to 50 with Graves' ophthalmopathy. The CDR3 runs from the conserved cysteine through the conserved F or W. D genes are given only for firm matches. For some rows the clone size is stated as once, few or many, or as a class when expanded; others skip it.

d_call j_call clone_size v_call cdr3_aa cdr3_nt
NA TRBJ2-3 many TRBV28 CASSSSGGRSDTQYF TGTGCCAGCAGTTCCTCCGGGGGACGCTCAGATACGCAGTATTTT
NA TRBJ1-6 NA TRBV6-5 CASSYSRGEALHF TGTGCCAGCAGTTACTCGAGGGGGGAGGCCCTCCACTTT
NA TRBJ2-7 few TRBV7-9 CASSRAGPRRGEQYF TGTGCCAGCAGCCGAGCAGGACCTCGGCGGGGCGAGCAGTACTTC
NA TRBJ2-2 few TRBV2 CASMGLGGESGELFF TGTGCCAGCATGGGGCTGGGCGGGGAGTCCGGGGAGCTGTTTTTT
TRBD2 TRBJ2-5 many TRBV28 CASSLPTWTSGQETQYF TGTGCCAGCAGTTTACCCACCTGGACTAGCGGCCAAGAGACCCAGTACTTC
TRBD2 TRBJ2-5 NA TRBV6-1 CASSEQIAGRETQYF TGTGCCAGCAGTGAACAGATAGCGGGCAGGGAGACCCAGTACTTC
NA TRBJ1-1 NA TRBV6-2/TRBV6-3 CASSVQGVLNTEAFF TGTGCCAGCAGTGTTCAGGGCGTCCTGAACACTGAAGCTTTCTTT
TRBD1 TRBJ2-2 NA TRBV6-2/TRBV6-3 CAMTTGGDTVELFF TGTGCCATGACGACAGGGGGTGACACCGTGGAGCTGTTTTTT
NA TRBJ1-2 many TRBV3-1 CASSSINYGYTF TGTGCCAGCAGCTCAATAAACTATGGCTACACCTTC
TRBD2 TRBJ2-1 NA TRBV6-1 CASSETSGGGHEQFF TGTGCCAGCAGTGAAACCAGCGGGGGGGGCCATGAGCAGTTCTTC
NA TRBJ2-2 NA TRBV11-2 CASSATRENTGELFF TGTGCCAGCAGCGCCACCAGGGAAAACACCGGGGAGCTGTTTTTT
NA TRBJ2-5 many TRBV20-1 CSARWVQETQYF TGCAGTGCTAGGTGGGTCCAAGAAACCCAGTACTTC
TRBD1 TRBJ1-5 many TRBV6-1 CASVNDRGYQPQHF TGTGCCAGCGTAAACGACAGGGGATATCAGCCCCAGCATTTT
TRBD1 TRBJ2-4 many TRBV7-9 CASSSTGILAKNIQYF TGTGCCAGCAGCTCGACAGGGATTTTAGCCAAAAACATTCAGTACTTC
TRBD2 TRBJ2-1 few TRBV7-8 CASSPGLAGDVSTGEQFF TGTGCCAGCAGCCCGGGACTAGCGGGAGACGTCTCGACGGGTGAGCAGTTCTTC
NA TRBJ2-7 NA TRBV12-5 CASGHGDRYEQYF TGTGCTAGTGGTCATGGGGATCGCTACGAGCAGTACTTC
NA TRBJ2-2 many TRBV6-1 CASSDGRDPYTGELFF TGTGCCAGCAGTGACGGCCGGGACCCATACACCGGGGAGCTGTTTTTT
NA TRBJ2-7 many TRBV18 CASSPNQGTYEQYF TGTGCCAGCTCACCGAATCAGGGCACCTACGAGCAGTACTTC
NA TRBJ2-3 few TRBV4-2 CASSQDNQGLQPQYF TGTGCCAGCAGCCAAGACAACCAGGGGCTTCAGCCCCAGTATTTT
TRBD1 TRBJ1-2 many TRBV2 CASSPQGGQGEGYTF TGTGCCAGCAGTCCTCAGGGTGGACAGGGCGAGGGCTACACCTTC
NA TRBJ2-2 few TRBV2 CASTPAGELFF TGTGCCAGCACCCCTGCCGGGGAGCTGTTTTTT
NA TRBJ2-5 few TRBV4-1 CASSQMPARDQETQYF TGCGCCAGCAGCCAAATGCCAGCCCGGGACCAAGAGACCCAGTACTTC
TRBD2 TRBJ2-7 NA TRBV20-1 CSASVGSGRAIEQYF TGCAGTGCCAGCGTTGGTAGCGGGAGGGCGATCGAGCAGTACTTC
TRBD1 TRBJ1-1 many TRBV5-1 CASSPMTGAEAFF TGCGCCAGCAGCCCGATGACAGGGGCTGAAGCTTTCTTT
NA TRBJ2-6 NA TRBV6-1 CAHNPQGAGANVLTF TGTGCCCATAACCCGCAGGGTGCTGGGGCCAACGTCCTGACTTTC
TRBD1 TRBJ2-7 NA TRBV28 CASRFPGQSYEQYF TGTGCCAGCAGGTTTCCGGGACAGTCCTACGAGCAGTACTTC
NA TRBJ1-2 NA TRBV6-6 CASSYSQGFYGYTF TGTGCCAGCAGTTACTCACAGGGCTTCTATGGCTACACCTTC
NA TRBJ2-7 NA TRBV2 CASSGLLYEQYF TGTGCCAGCAGTGGTCTTCTCTACGAGCAGTACTTC
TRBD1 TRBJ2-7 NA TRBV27 CASRTLPDRVPYEQYF TGTGCCAGCAGAACTCTGCCGGACAGGGTCCCCTACGAGCAGTACTTC
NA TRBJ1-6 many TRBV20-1 CSATGLRVSPLHF TGCAGTGCGACCGGGCTCAGGGTTTCACCCCTCCACTTT
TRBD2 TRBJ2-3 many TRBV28 CASKRGMLTDTQYF TGTGCCAGCAAGCGGGGGATGTTGACAGATACGCAGTATTTT
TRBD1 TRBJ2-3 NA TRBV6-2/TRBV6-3 CASSDTGGPTDTQYF TGTGCCAGCAGTGACACAGGGGGCCCCACAGATACGCAGTATTTT
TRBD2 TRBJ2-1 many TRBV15 CATSLLAGGGYNEQFF TGTGCCACCAGTCTCCTAGCGGGAGGGGGTTACAATGAGCAGTTCTTC
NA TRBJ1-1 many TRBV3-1 CASSQGERGSEAFF TGTGCCAGCAGCCAAGGGGAAAGGGGTTCTGAAGCTTTCTTT
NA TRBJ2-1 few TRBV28 CASSTASYPGNEQFF TGTGCCAGCAGTACCGCTAGCTACCCGGGAAATGAGCAGTTCTTC
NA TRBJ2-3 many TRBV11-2 CASSLQWPTDTQYF TGTGCCAGCAGCTTACAGTGGCCCACAGATACGCAGTATTTT
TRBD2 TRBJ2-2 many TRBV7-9 CASSLTVAGAFGELFF TGTGCCAGCAGCTTAACGGTAGCGGGAGCTTTCGGGGAGCTGTTTTTT
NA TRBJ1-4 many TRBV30 CAWSWTAEKLFF TGTGCCTGGAGTTGGACAGCCGAAAAACTGTTTTTT
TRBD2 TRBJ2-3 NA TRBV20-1 CSGNYRRREERTDTQYF TGCAGTGGGAACTATAGGAGGCGGGAGGAGAGAACAGATACGCAGTATTTT